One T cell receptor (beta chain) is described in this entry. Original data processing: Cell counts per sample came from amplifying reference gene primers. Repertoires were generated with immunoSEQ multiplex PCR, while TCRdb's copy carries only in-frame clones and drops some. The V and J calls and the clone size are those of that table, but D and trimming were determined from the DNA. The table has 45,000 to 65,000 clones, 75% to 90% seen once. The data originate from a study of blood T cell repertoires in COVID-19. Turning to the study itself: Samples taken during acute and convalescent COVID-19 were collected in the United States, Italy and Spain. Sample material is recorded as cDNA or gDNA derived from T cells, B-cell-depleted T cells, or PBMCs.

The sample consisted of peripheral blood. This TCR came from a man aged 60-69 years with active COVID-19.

CDR3 coding DNA: TGTGCCATCAGTCGGACAGATAATAATTCACCCCTCCACTTT. This sequence encodes CAISRTDNNSPLHF. V is TRBV10-3 and J is TRBJ1-6; D perhaps matches TRBD1 (6 bases). The germline V and J ends were trimmed by 5 bases and 5 bases, with 10 bases remaining between them. The length of the CDR3 is 14 residues. CDR1 and CDR2 (germline): ENHRY, SYGVKD.